Listed below are T cell receptor beta chains from one sample, sequenced in a study of T cell responses to AZD1222 COVID-19 vaccine. Using immunoSEQ multiplex PCR, the repertoire was profiled, and TCRdb retains in-frame clones only, with some absent. The table has roughly 150,000 clones, more than 75% seen once. Sequences were derived from peripheral blood, sampled 28 days after the second AZD1222 dose. These receptors were collected from an adult who received the AZD1222 COVID-19 vaccine. Each CDR3 is given with its conserved first and last residue. The D gene is left open where the match is weak. Clone size, where shown, is once, few, many, or a class for clones that have expanded.

>-|TRBV12-3/TRBV12-4|11|TRBJ2-1|-
CAIRVSNEQFF
TGTGCCATTAGGGTGAGCAATGAGCAGTTCTTC
>-|TRBV27|14|TRBJ1-5|-
CATSRLGDNQPQHF
TGTGCCACCAGCCGACTTGGGGACAATCAGCCCCAGCATTTT
>-|TRBV6-2/TRBV6-3|14|TRBJ1-4|-
CASSPQETGEKLFF
TGTGCCAGCAGCCCTCAGGAAACAGGGGAAAAACTGTTTTTT
>-|TRBV9|14|TRBJ1-4|TRBD1
CASGTGGRDEKLFF
TGTGCCAGCGGGACAGGAGGTCGGGATGAAAAACTGTTTTTT
>-|TRBV3-1/TRBV3-2|15|TRBJ2-7|TRBD2
CANCQLAGESYEQYF
TGTGCCAACTGCCAACTAGCGGGGGAATCCTACGAGCAGTACTTC
>few|TRBV27|14|TRBJ1-6|TRBD1
CASSLSTGVSPLHF
TGTGCCAGCAGTTTATCGACAGGGGTCTCACCCCTCCACTTT
>-|TRBV6-2/TRBV6-3|14|TRBJ2-5|-
CASSNRDSEETQYF
TGTGCCAGCAGTAACCGGGACTCCGAAGAGACCCAGTACTTC
>-|TRBV5-1|13|TRBJ2-1|-
CASSWGGPNEQFF
TGCGCCAGCAGCTGGGGGGGCCCCAATGAGCAGTTCTTC
>-|TRBV3-1/TRBV3-2|15|TRBJ2-1|TRBD1
CASSRDRDRYNEQFF
TGTGCCAGCAGCCGAGATCGGGACAGATACAATGAGCAGTTCTTC
>-|TRBV18|13|TRBJ1-1|-
CASSTPQGTEAFF
TGTGCCAGCTCCACCCCCCAGGGGACTGAAGCTTTCTTT
>-|TRBV28|13|TRBJ2-5|-
CASSSYRVETQYF
TGTGCCAGCAGTTCATACAGGGTTGAGACCCAGTACTTC
>-|TRBV19|16|TRBJ2-3|-
CASRPRGQLSTDTQYF
TGTGCCAGTAGGCCCCGCGGGCAGCTAAGCACAGATACGCAGTATTTT
>-|TRBV6-6|12|TRBJ1-5|-
CASSYSDQPQHF
TGTGCCAGCAGTTACTCAGATCAGCCCCAGCATTTT
>-|TRBV6-1|18|TRBJ1-4|TRBD1
CASSEDQGAVLTNEKLFF
TGTGCCAGCAGTGAAGATCAGGGGGCCGTGCTTACTAATGAAAAACTGTTTTTT
>-|TRBV28|12|TRBJ2-1|-
CASSNSSPEQFF
TGTGCCAGCAGTAACTCGTCTCCAGAGCAGTTCTTC
>-|TRBV10-3|12|TRBJ1-2|-
CAISRQSYGYTF
TGTGCCATCAGCCGACAGTCCTATGGCTACACCTTC
>once|TRBV27|15|TRBJ1-6|-
CASSRDISTGSPLHF
TGTGCCAGCAGCCGGGACATTAGTACTGGTTCACCCCTCCACTTT
>few|TRBV11-3|14|TRBJ2-3|-
CASSSSWDTDTQYF
TGTGCCAGCAGCTCTTCCTGGGACACAGATACGCAGTATTTT
>-|TRBV19|13|TRBJ2-1|-
CASSIDPRGALIF
TGTGCCAGTAGTATAGATCCGAGGGGGGCCCTGATCTTC
>-|TRBV4-3|15|TRBJ1-2|-
CASSQELGRGYGYTF
TGCGCCAGCAGCCAAGAGTTGGGAAGGGGCTATGGCTACACCTTC
>-|TRBV12-3/TRBV12-4|12|TRBJ2-3|-
CASARGYDTQYF
TGTGCCAGCGCACGAGGCTATGATACGCAGTATTTT
>-|TRBV5-1|14|TRBJ1-2|TRBD1
CASSYGTAMGGYTF
TGCGCCAGCAGCTACGGGACAGCCATGGGAGGCTACACCTTC
>-|TRBV7-9|15|TRBJ2-2|-
CASTPQFANTGELFF
TGTGCCAGCACACCGCAATTCGCCAACACCGGGGAGCTGTTTTTT
>once|TRBV7-2|17|TRBJ2-5|TRBD2
CASSLSGRAKVEETQYF
TGTGCCAGCAGCCTTAGCGGGAGGGCCAAGGTGGAAGAGACCCAGTACTTC
>-|TRBV5-4|15|TRBJ2-3|-
CASSLRGTSTDTQYF
TGTGCCAGCAGCTTGCGGGGTACTAGCACAGATACGCAGTATTTT
>-|TRBV30|14|TRBJ2-2|-
CAWSVRGNTGELFF
TGTGCCTGGAGTGTAAGAGGGAACACCGGGGAGCTGTTTTTT
>-|TRBV28|13|TRBJ1-2|-
CASSLGPYLGYTF
TGTGCCAGCAGTTTGGGTCCGTACCTTGGCTACACCTTC
>-|TRBV7-2|15|TRBJ2-3|TRBD2
CASSLGVGLADTQYF
TGTGCCAGCAGCTTAGGAGTGGGACTAGCAGATACGCAGTATTTT
>-|TRBV6-5|15|TRBJ1-1|-
CASSSQGPRNTEAFF
TGTGCCAGCAGTTCGCAGGGGCCTCGGAACACTGAAGCTTTCTTT
>-|TRBV6-2/TRBV6-3|16|TRBJ2-4|-
CASSYSGGYAKNIQYF
TGTGCCAGCAGTTACTCGGGGGGCTATGCCAAAAACATTCAGTACTTC
>-|TRBV18|15|TRBJ1-2|-
CASSPSRGGNYGYTF
TGTGCCAGCTCACCCTCAAGGGGGGGTAACTATGGCTACACCTTC
>-|TRBV30|13|TRBJ1-1|TRBD1
CAWSPGQVRGAFF
TGTGCCTGGAGTCCGGGACAGGTCCGGGGGGCTTTCTTT
>-|TRBV7-9|16|TRBJ1-3|TRBD1
CASSLAGQGARNTIYF
TGTGCCAGCAGCCTAGCCGGACAGGGGGCCCGAAACACCATATATTTT
>-|TRBV27|12|TRBJ2-7|TRBD1
CASSAQGNEQYF
TGTGCCAGCAGTGCACAGGGGAACGAGCAGTACTTC
>-|TRBV2|11|TRBJ2-2|-
CASVIAGELFF
TGTGCCAGCGTGATAGCCGGGGAGCTGTTTTTT
>-|TRBV29-1|12|TRBJ1-2|TRBD1
CSGGSGGSGYTF
TGCAGCGGGGGGTCAGGGGGCTCTGGCTACACCTTC
>-|TRBV2|13|TRBJ2-5|-
CASSRGFPETQYF
TGTGCCAGCAGCCGAGGGTTTCCCGAGACCCAGTACTTC
>-|TRBV5-1|17|TRBJ2-1|TRBD1
CASSLYRGLALYNEQFF
TGCGCCAGCAGCTTGTACAGGGGGCTCGCACTATACAATGAGCAGTTCTTC
>-|TRBV28|16|TRBJ1-1|TRBD1
CASSHRGWYADTEAFF
TGTGCCAGCAGTCACAGGGGGTGGTACGCCGACACTGAAGCTTTCTTT
>once|TRBV6-5|14|TRBJ2-3|-
CASSYRGREDTQYF
TGTGCCAGCAGTTACCGAGGGCGTGAAGATACGCAGTATTTT
>-|TRBV27|18|TRBJ2-3|-
CASSLFSQGGSSTDTQYF
TGTGCCAGCAGTTTATTCTCCCAAGGGGGGTCGAGCACAGATACGCAGTATTTT
>-|TRBV10-3|13|TRBJ1-5|-
CAIKDSLDQPQHF
TGTGCCATTAAGGACAGTCTCGATCAGCCCCAGCATTTT
>-|TRBV29-1|14|TRBJ2-2|TRBD2
CSVAGTSVVGELFF
TGCAGCGTCGCCGGGACTAGCGTCGTCGGGGAGCTGTTTTTT
>-|TRBV11-2|18|TRBJ2-5|-
CASSLDGWGAKSQETQYF
TGTGCCAGCAGCTTAGATGGATGGGGGGCCAAAAGCCAAGAGACCCAGTACTTC
>-|TRBV7-9|14|TRBJ2-6|-
CASAWGSGANVLTF
TGTGCCAGCGCGTGGGGTTCTGGGGCCAACGTCCTGACTTTC
>-|TRBV7-9|12|TRBJ2-1|-
CASTWTENEQFF
TGTGCCAGCACTTGGACAGAAAATGAGCAGTTCTTC
>-|TRBV6-2/TRBV6-3|16|TRBJ2-7|TRBD2
CASSTPRLAISYEQYF
TGTGCCAGCAGTACCCCGCGACTAGCTATTTCCTACGAGCAGTACTTC
>-|TRBV7-3|13|TRBJ2-1|TRBD2
CASSFLAGGQQFF
TGTGCCAGCAGCTTTCTAGCGGGGGGCCAGCAGTTCTTC